A single sample gave rise to the 27 T cell receptor beta chains below, sequenced in a study of cytomegalovirus exposure and HLA in healthy donors. The study ran its PCR with 60 Vbeta and 13 Jbeta primers. Assay: immunoSEQ multiplex PCR; the TCRdb copy retains only in-frame clones and omits some. The repertoire includes more than 110,000 clones, roughly two thirds of them detected once, and roughly 14% sits in the top ten. The material sequenced was PBMCs. These receptors all come from a human donor in good health.

This clone was recorded once. The rearrangement joins TRBV5-1 to TRBJ2-3; 7 nucleotides align to TRBD1. Looked up from germline, CDR1 is SGHRS and CDR2 is YFSETQ. V lost 8 bases and J lost 5; bases outside the gene matches: 14. This CDR3 has 15 amino acids. As DNA, the CDR3 is TGCGCCAGTAAAGAACTGACAGGGACCTTAGATACGCAGTATTTT. Translating gives CASKELTGTLDTQYF.

The chain joins TRBV7-9 to TRBJ2-7; TRBD1 might be the D (6 bases). The CDR3 extends over 14 amino acids. CDR1 is SEHNR and CDR2 is FQNEAQ in the germline V gene (reference sequence). Trimming took off 3 bases at V and 0 bases at J, with 9 bases between the two ends. The CDR3 DNA sequence: TGTGCCAGCAGCTTTAGACAGGCCTCCTACGAGCAGTACTTC. Translating it yields CASSFRQASYEQYF.

This chain links TRBV10-3 with TRBJ1-1, with D hard to call. V lost 0 bases to trimming and J lost 6 bases, with 14 bases between them. The germline gives CDR1 ENHRY, CDR2 SYGVKD. The CDR3 is made up of 15 amino acids. The CDR3 nucleotides read TGTGCCATCAGTGAGTCAGGAGTGGGTATCTCTGAAGCTTTCTTT. Translated, it gives CAISESGVGISEAFF.

This clone has just a few counts. This chain joins TRBV19 and TRBJ2-7, with TRBD1 identical over 8 bases. Germline V gene sequence: CDR1 LNHDA, CDR2 SQIVND (reference sequence). J was trimmed by 0 bases and V by 10 bases; bases with no gene match: 5. The CDR3 length is 13 residues. The CDR3 is CATGTGGSYEQYF. The CDR3 bases are TGTGCCACCGGGACAGGTGGCTCCTACGAGCAGTACTTC.

This sequence joins TRBV9 and TRBJ2-7, with 7 positions matching TRBD1. V dropped 0 bases and J dropped 3; count of bases not matched to a gene: 6. The CDR3 runs 15 residues. The germline V gene encodes CDR1 SGDLS and CDR2 YYNGEE. In DNA form, the CDR3 reads TGTGCCAGCAGCGTAGAGGGGGCAGACGTCTACGAGCAGTACTTC. Amino acids: CASSVEGADVYEQYF.

The CDR3 coding sequence is TGCGCCAGCAGCTTGTTAGGGGGGGACAATACGCAGTATTTT. Encoded protein: CASSLLGGDNTQYF. J is TRBJ2-3 and V is TRBV5-1; a possible D gene is TRBD2 (7 bases). From germline, CDR1 is SGHRS and CDR2 YFSETQ. The germline V and J ends were trimmed by 1 base and 7 bases, with 13 bases remaining between them. The CDR3 extends over 14 amino acids.

The rearrangement links TRBV6-1 to TRBJ2-7; the D gene is possibly TRBD1 (6 bases). Germline V CDR1 and CDR2: MNHNS, SASEGT. V lost 5 bases and J lost 6, with 14 bases in between. The CDR3 has 13 amino acids. The CDR3 sequence: CASSRDTLSEQYF. The CDR3 coding sequence is TGTGCCAGCAGTAGGGACACCCTTTCCGAGCAGTACTTC.

The gene calls are TRBV10-3 and TRBJ2-7; TRBD1 matches 8 bases. The CDR3 extends over 13 amino acids. Germline lookup yields CDR1 ENHRY and CDR2 SYGVKD. V was clipped by 10 bases and J by 3 bases; unmatched bases: 8. The CDR3 bases are TGTGCCACACATTCCGGGACAGGCTACGAGCAGTACTTC. This codes for CATHSGTGYEQYF.

This clone was seen a few times. This sequence joins TRBV4-1 and TRBJ1-1, with D tentatively TRBD1 (5 bases). CDR1 MGHRA and CDR2 YSYEKL come from the germline V gene. The CDR3 length is 14 residues. V lost 1 base to trimming and J lost 4 bases, with 10 bases between them. CDR3 residues: CASSQGPRGTEAFF. CDR3 nucleotides: TGCGCCAGCAGCCAAGGACCTAGGGGCACTGAAGCTTTCTTT.

This chain uses TRBV7-2 with TRBJ1-2, with D uncertain. Deletions cut 5 bases from V and 8 bases from J, with 18 bases between. The CDR3 is made up of 14 amino acids. The germline CDR1 and CDR2 sequences are SGHTA and FQGNSA. The CDR3 loop is CASSPPGLLRGYTF. Written as DNA, the CDR3 is TGTGCCAGCAGCCCCCCAGGCCTCCTGAGAGGCTACACCTTC.

The rearrangement uses TRBV5-4 and TRBJ2-3; D not certain. Trimming took off 4 bases at V and 4 bases at J, with 13 bases between the two ends. CDR1 SGHNT and CDR2 YYREEE come from the germline V gene (reference sequence). CDR3 size: 14 residues. DNA of the CDR3: TGTGCCAGCAGCCGCGCCGAGCGCGCAGATACGCAGTATTTT. It translates to CASSRAERADTQYF. Looking up the rest from reference TRBV5-4 and TRBJ2-3 gives the full variable domain: ETGVTQSPTHLIKTRGQQVTLRCSSQSGHNTVSWYQQALGQGPQFIFQYYREEENGRGNFPPRFSGLQFPNYSSELNVNALELDDSALYLCASSRAERADTQYFGPGTRLTVL.

This chain connects TRBV7-2 to TRBJ2-7, with D perhaps TRBD1 (5 bases). The CDR3 runs 16 residues. The V and J ends lost 5 bases and 3 bases respectively, with 20 bases between them. Per germline, CDR1 SGHTA and CDR2 FQGNSA. The CDR3 nucleotides read TGTGCCAGCAGCCGCGATCAGGGATCATCGGTCTACGAGCAGTACTTC. Its protein product is CASSRDQGSSVYEQYF.

The chain recombines TRBV6-5 with TRBJ1-5; D remains ambiguous. Germline V gene lookup returns CDR1 MNHEY and CDR2 SVGAGI. This CDR3 spans 15 amino acids. With 6 bases removed from V and 2 bases from J, the gap between germline ends came to 14 bases. In DNA form, the CDR3 reads TGTGCCAGCAGCTTGGACCCCGGGGGCAATCAGCCCCAGCATTTT. Encoded protein: CASSLDPGGNQPQHF.

The chain has TRBV5-1 and TRBJ1-2; D ambiguous. The CDR3 totals 14 residues. Looked up from germline, CDR1 is SGHRS and CDR2 is YFSETQ. With 2 bases removed from V and 0 bases from J, the gap between germline ends came to 8 bases. The CDR3 region has the DNA TGCGCCAGCAGCTTAAGAGACTCTAACTATGGCTACACCTTC. Translating gives CASSLRDSNYGYTF.

This clone came up a few times. V usage is TRBV7-9 and J usage is TRBJ1-1; unclear D gene. Trimming pared 1 base from V and 8 bases from J, leaving 5 bases between. CDR3 length: 11 residues. CDR1 is SEHNR, CDR2 FQNEAQ, per germline (reference sequence). The CDR3 nucleotides read TGTGCCAGCAGCTTAGTGGAGGAAGCTTTCTTT. It specifies CASSLVEEAFF.

The V and J genes are TRBV10-2 and TRBJ2-3; 9 positions agree with TRBD2. Trimming removed 2 bases from V and 6 bases from J; junction bases left unmatched: 9. The germline V gene encodes CDR1 WSHSY and CDR2 SAAADI. CDR3 size: 16 residues. The CDR3: CASSEVAGGPGDTQYF. CDR3 sequence (DNA): TGCGCCAGCAGTGAGGTGGCGGGAGGGCCAGGGGATACGCAGTATTTT.

This chain links TRBV5-8 with TRBJ2-1; 7 bases fit TRBD2. The CDR3 has 16 amino acids. Trimming at V came to 1 base and at J to 6 bases, leaving 10 bases not matched to a gene. CDR1 and CDR2 from the germline V gene are SGHTS and YDEGEE. CDR3 region: CASSLYAGEGFNEQFF. In DNA, the CDR3 is TGTGCCAGCAGCTTGTACGCGGGAGAGGGGTTCAATGAGCAGTTCTTC.

Concerning this clone: No conserved phenylalanine or tryptophan is present at the end of the CDR3, so a read error is the likely explanation. Because the CDR3's place on the DNA is in doubt, the DNA is left out and the CDR3 is given as listed by TCRdb. This rearrangement joins TRBV5-8 to TRBJ1-1. From germline, CDR1 is SGHTS and CDR2 YDEGEE. Ends included, the CDR3 has 9 residues. The CDR3 sequence: CASSLVGEA.

This clone has just a few counts. Germline and junction disagree at one end, which may indicate a read error. The CDR3 bases are TGTGCCAGCAGTTCGACAGGGGGCCGCCTCTCTGGAGCCAACGTCCTGACTTTC. It is translated as CASSSTGGRLSGANVLTF. This sequence joins TRBV27 and TRBJ2-6; 10 bases agree with TRBD1. Germline values: CDR1 MNHEY, CDR2 SMNVEV (reference sequence). There are 18 residues in the CDR3. The whole variable domain, filled in from reference TRBV27 and TRBJ2-6, reads EAQVTQNPRYLITVTGKKLTVTCSQNMNHEYMSWYRQDPGLGLRQIYYSMNVEVTDKGDVPEGYKVSRKEKRNFPLILESPSPNQTSLYFCASSSTGGRLSGANVLTFGAGSRLTVL.

The V call is TRBV7-6, the J call TRBJ2-5; TRBD1 matches 9 bases. From germline, CDR1 is SGHVS and CDR2 FNYEAQ. The CDR3 has 16 amino acids. The trim removed 2 bases at V and 2 bases at J, leaving 6 bases unmatched. The CDR3 region has the DNA TGTGCCAGCAGCTTATCCCCGGGACAGGGTCAAGAGACCCAGTACTTC. As protein: CASSLSPGQGQETQYF.

The rearrangement joins TRBV7-3 to TRBJ1-5; D not certain. Germline values: CDR1 SGHTA, CDR2 FQGTGA. The germline V and J ends were trimmed by 5 bases and 6 bases, with 11 bases remaining between them. The CDR3 has 13 amino acids. CDR3 bases: TGTGCCAGCAGCACCCTTCCCGGTCAGCCCCAGCATTTT. It is translated as CASSTLPGQPQHF.

The chain joins TRBV5-1 to TRBJ2-1, with a weak D call TRBD2 (5 bases). From germline, CDR1 is SGHRS and CDR2 YFSETQ. V gave up 3 bases and J gave up 7 bases, with 11 bases separating them. The CDR3 is made up of 13 amino acids. Here the CDR3 reads CASSSDPGNEQFF. Written as DNA, the CDR3 is TGCGCCAGCAGCTCCGATCCGGGGAATGAGCAGTTCTTC.

The sample holds one count of this clone. The chain uses TRBV15 and TRBJ2-5; TRBD2 aligns across 8 bases. Germline V gives CDR1 LNHNV, CDR2 YYDKDF (reference sequence). J was trimmed by 7 bases and V by 2 bases; bases with no gene match: 6. The CDR3 sequence is 14 residues long. In nucleotides, the CDR3 is TGTGCCACCAGCAGATCGGGGGGGGCCGGGACCCAGTACTTC. Protein product: CATSRSGGAGTQYF.

The sample holds a few counts of this clone. This sequence joins TRBV7-6 and TRBJ2-7; 16 nucleotides align to TRBD2. This CDR3 has 16 residues. Looked up from germline, CDR1 is SGHVS and CDR2 is FNYEAQ. V trimming: 5 bases; J trimming: 2 bases; junction bases outside the gene matches: 3. The CDR3 nucleotides are TGTGCCAGCAGCCAGGGGACTAGCGGGGGGGCCTACGAGCAGTACTTC. Protein product: CASSQGTSGGAYEQYF.

The chain links TRBV29-1 to TRBJ2-5, with a possible D match to TRBD1 (5 bases). The CDR3 consists of 15 residues. V lost 6 bases and J lost 2, with 19 bases in between. Looked up from germline, CDR1 is SQVTM and CDR2 is ANQGSEA. This CDR3 is CSVIGIGPGQETQYF. The CDR3 DNA sequence: TGCAGCGTGATTGGGATAGGGCCAGGGCAAGAGACCCAGTACTTC.

V is TRBV19 and J is TRBJ2-7, with D tentatively TRBD1 (6 bases). Looked up from germline, CDR1 is LNHDA and CDR2 is SQIVND (reference sequence). Between the trimmed V and J ends, which lost 3 bases and 4 bases, there was a span of 10 bases. The CDR3 contains 13 residues. The CDR3: CASSILQGYEQYF. CDR3 nucleotide sequence: TGTGCCAGTAGTATCCTACAGGGATACGAGCAGTACTTC.

V is TRBV6-5 and J is TRBJ2-7; TRBD1 aligns across 8 bases. CDR3 size: 14 residues. Trimming removed 10 bases from V and 3 bases from J; junction bases left unmatched: 11. Germline assignment: CDR1 MNHEY and CDR2 SVGAGI. The CDR3 DNA is TGTGCCAATAAGGACAGGGTGGTCTTCTACGAGCAGTACTTC. Amino acids: CANKDRVVFYEQYF.